The 13 T cell receptor beta chains below all came from one sample that was sequenced in a study of T cell clones after liver transplantation. Produced via immunoSEQ multiplex PCR; TCRdb's table is partial and in-frame only. The sample lists 90,000 to 120,000 clones, around 86% occurring once. The sequenced sample was CD4+ T cells from blood, obtained before liver transplant. These receptors all come from a human donor who received a liver transplant.

This clone was recorded only once. The chain has TRBV7-9 and TRBJ1-4, with D possibly being TRBD1 (5 bases). CDR3 length equals 13 residues. Per germline, CDR1 SEHNR and CDR2 FQNEAQ (reference sequence). Trimming left V 5 bases short and J 10 bases short, with 14 bases between. In DNA form, the CDR3 reads TGTGCCAGCAGCCCCAATGCCCAGGGAAAACTGTTTTTT. It yields the protein CASSPNAQGKLFF.

CDR3 protein: CASSTTSTDTQYF. CDR3 DNA sequence: TGTGCCAGCAGCACGACTAGCACAGATACGCAGTATTTT. The chain joins TRBV7-9 to TRBJ2-3; no reliable D call. In germline, CDR1 is SEHNR, CDR2 FQNEAQ (reference sequence). V shed 5 bases and J shed 0 bases, with 6 bases lying between them. The CDR3 runs to 13 residues.

The chain combines TRBV5-4 with TRBJ2-3; D not resolved. From germline, CDR1 is SGHNT and CDR2 YYREEE (reference sequence). Trimming took 3 bases from V and 3 from J, leaving 5 bases between them. This CDR3 comprises 12 residues. The CDR3 DNA follows: TGTGCCAGCAGCTATTTAACAGATACGCAGTATTTT. Its protein is CASSYLTDTQYF. The full variable domain, with the rest looked up from reference TRBV5-4 and TRBJ2-3, is ETGVTQSPTHLIKTRGQQVTLRCSSQSGHNTVSWYQQALGQGPQFIFQYYREEENGRGNFPPRFSGLQFPNYSSELNVNALELDDSALYLCASSYLTDTQYFGPGTRLTVL.

V is TRBV5-1 and J is TRBJ2-1; 7 bases are a match to TRBD1. CDR3 length equals 17 residues. Germline V gene data show CDR1 as SGHRS and CDR2 as YFSETQ. The V and J ends lost 2 bases and 4 bases, in that order; junction bases with no gene match: 12. In DNA form, the CDR3 reads TGCGCCAGCAGCTTAGGGGGCAGGGGTACTTCTTACAATGAGCAGTTCTTC. Translated, it gives CASSLGGRGTSYNEQFF.

The chain recombines TRBV29-1 with TRBJ2-3, with D perhaps matching TRBD1 or TRBD2 (5 bases each). This CDR3 is 11 amino acids long. Trimming left V 6 bases short and J 6 bases short, with 10 bases between. From germline, CDR1 is SQVTM and CDR2 ANQGSEA. The CDR3 reads CSVPWGDTQYF. For the CDR3, the DNA is TGCAGCGTCCCGTGGGGGGATACGCAGTATTTT.

This clone was counted only a few times. This chain joins TRBV2 and TRBJ1-5, with 9 bases identical to TRBD1. The CDR3 spans 15 residues. The germline CDR1 and CDR2 sequences are SNHLY and FYNNEI. V shed 7 bases, J shed 1 base, and the junction held 5 bases outside the gene matches. DNA for the CDR3: TGTGCCAGCACTGAGGACAGGGGAAGCAATCAGCCCCAGCATTTT. The encoded protein is CASTEDRGSNQPQHF.

The chain uses TRBV2 and TRBJ2-1; D gene ambiguous. Trimming shortened V by 6 bases and J by 8 bases, and 20 bases separated the two germline ends. From germline, CDR1 is SNHLY and CDR2 FYNNEI. This CDR3 has 15 amino acids. The CDR3 sequence: CASSVGQLRVDEQFF. CDR3 in DNA: TGTGCCAGCAGCGTAGGCCAGCTCCGGGTCGATGAGCAGTTCTTC.

The chain has TRBV27 and TRBJ1-4, with D perhaps matching TRBD1 (6 bases). V lost 8 bases and J lost 8, with 24 bases in between. The CDR3 has 16 amino acids. Germline V gene lookup returns CDR1 MNHEY and CDR2 SMNVEV (reference sequence). The CDR3 bases are TGTGCCAGCCGCACCCTTGGACAGCCTGACCGGGAAAAACTGTTTTTT. Translating it yields CASRTLGQPDREKLFF.

CDR3 sequence: CASSRGQGNMNTEAFF. As DNA, the CDR3 is TGTGCCAGCTCACGCGGACAGGGAAACATGAACACTGAAGCTTTCTTT. V and J are TRBV18 and TRBJ1-1, with TRBD1 matching 8 bases. V lost 4 bases to trimming and J lost 0 bases; unmatched junction nucleotides: 7. The length of the CDR3 is 16 residues. The V gene's germline CDR1 is KGHSH and CDR2 LQKENI.

This clone was seen a single time. This rearrangement joins TRBV5-8 to TRBJ1-4; possible D gene TRBD1, 5 bases. Trimming took off 3 bases at V and 7 bases at J, with 16 bases between the two ends. Germline V lookup: CDR1 SGHTS, CDR2 YDEGEE. CDR3 length equals 15 residues. The CDR3 nucleotides read TGTGCCAGCAGCTCGGGACGGCTCGTTGGTGAAAAACTGTTTTTT. As protein: CASSSGRLVGEKLFF.

The chain carries TRBV19 and TRBJ1-3, with 9 positions matching TRBD1. This CDR3 region has 15 residues. Per germline, CDR1 LNHDA and CDR2 SQIVND (reference sequence). Unmatched junction bases numbered 8, after V lost 6 bases and J lost 5 bases. This CDR3 reads CASSFPGQGRNTIYF. CDR3 in DNA: TGTGCCAGTAGCTTTCCGGGACAGGGACGAAACACCATATATTTT.

The V call is TRBV5-8, the J call TRBJ2-7; D is perhaps TRBD2 (5 bases). In germline, CDR1 is SGHTS, CDR2 YDEGEE. This CDR3 comprises 14 residues. V was trimmed by 4 bases and J by 0 bases, leaving 11 bases between them. The CDR3 protein is CASSRAASSYEQYF. In DNA form, the CDR3 reads TGTGCCAGCAGCCGAGCGGCAAGCTCCTACGAGCAGTACTTC.

V and J are TRBV6-1 and TRBJ2-1, with 9 bases lining up with TRBD2. CDR3 length equals 13 residues. With 6 bases clipped from V and 6 bases from J, the junction kept 3 bases outside the gene matches. The germline gives CDR1 MNHNS, CDR2 SASEGT. The CDR3 loop is CASRTSGVNEQFF. The CDR3 nucleotides read TGTGCCAGCAGGACTAGCGGCGTCAATGAGCAGTTCTTC.